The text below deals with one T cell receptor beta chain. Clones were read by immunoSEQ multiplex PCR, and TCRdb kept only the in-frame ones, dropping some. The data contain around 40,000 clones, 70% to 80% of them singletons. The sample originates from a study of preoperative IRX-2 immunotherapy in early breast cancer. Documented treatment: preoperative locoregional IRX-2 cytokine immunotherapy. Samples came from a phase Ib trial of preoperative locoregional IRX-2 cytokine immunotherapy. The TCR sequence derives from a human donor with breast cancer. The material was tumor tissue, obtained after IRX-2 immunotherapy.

In DNA form, the CDR3 reads TGTGCCAGTAGTACGGACAGTGGGGGGACAGATACGCAGTATTTT. It is translated as CASSTDSGGTDTQYF. V and J are TRBV19 and TRBJ2-3; D is possibly TRBD1 or TRBD2 (6 bases each). This CDR3 is built from 15 residues. V was trimmed by 4 bases and J by 3 bases, leaving 14 bases between them. In germline, CDR1 is LNHDA, CDR2 SQIVND (reference sequence).